This TCR beta chain stems from a study of shared clonotypes between healthy human individuals. General study results and limits: Clonotype sharing across a few donors was observed for 4% to 5.5% of naive CD4 clonotypes.

On this clone itself: What it binds is unknown.

For every subset, genomic DNA was evenly distributed across several immunoSEQ plates. The assay was immunoSEQ multiplex PCR, and TCRdb's table has in-frame clones only and misses some. The sample lists more than 2 million clones; 85% to 95% were seen once. Trimming took off 2 bases at V and 2 bases at J, with 12 bases between the two ends. The germline V gene has CDR1 MNHEY and CDR2 SMNVEV (reference sequence). This CDR3 is built from 15 residues. The V gene is TRBV27, the J gene TRBJ1-2, with D maybe TRBD1 (5 bases). Sequenced: naive CD4+ T cells sorted from blood. Specified subset: CD45RA+ positively selected. The clonotype was recovered from a man aged 18 to 29 in good health. The CDR3 DNA sequence: TGTGCCAGCAGTTTAAGAAGTGCAGGGAACTATGGCTACACCTTC. Translated: CASSLRSAGNYGYTF.